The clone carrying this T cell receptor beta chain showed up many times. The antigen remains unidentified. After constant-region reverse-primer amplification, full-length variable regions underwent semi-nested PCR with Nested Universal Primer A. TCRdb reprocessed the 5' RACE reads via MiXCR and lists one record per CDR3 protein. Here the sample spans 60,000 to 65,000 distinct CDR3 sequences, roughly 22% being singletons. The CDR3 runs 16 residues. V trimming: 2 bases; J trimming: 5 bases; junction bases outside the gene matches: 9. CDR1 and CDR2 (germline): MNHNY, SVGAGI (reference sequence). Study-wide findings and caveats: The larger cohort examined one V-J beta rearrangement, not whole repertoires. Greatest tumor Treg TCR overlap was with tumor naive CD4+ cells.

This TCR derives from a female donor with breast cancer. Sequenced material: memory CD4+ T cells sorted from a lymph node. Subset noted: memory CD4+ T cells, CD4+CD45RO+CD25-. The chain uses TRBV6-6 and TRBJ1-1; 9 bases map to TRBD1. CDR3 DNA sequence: TGTGCCAGCAGTTACGGGGGGACAGGGCGGAGTACTGAAGCTTTCTTT. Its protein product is CASSYGGTGRSTEAFF.